This T cell receptor (beta chain) is from a study of CD4+ T cells in melanoma (dated by TCRdb to the early 2020s). For the study in its entirety: The study examined neoantigen-specific CD4+ T cells in human melanoma. Beyond this particular receptor, the publication reports: The report described a correlation between neoantigen-specific CD4+ T cells and the function of CD8+ T cells, macrophages and B cells. Neoantigen-specific CD4+ T cells in melanoma were reported to show diverse differentiation states.

About this clone itself: There is no known antigen for this receptor. There are no base qualities to consult, and no much larger clone falls within one base.

The method was the immunoSEQ multiplex PCR assay. The table was pulled from immuneACCESS by TCRdb, which kept in-frame rearrangements only. Such tables lose some clones; where checked, under half of the loss comes from unresolved V genes, and the rest has no known cause. Present in this sample are 110,000 to 150,000 clones, over 90% of which were seen just once. The ten largest clonotypes hold more than 1.5% of the sample. In the germline V gene (reference sequence), CDR1 corresponds to SEHNR and CDR2 to FQNEAQ. Trimming removed 5 bases from V and 12 bases from J, leaving 14 bases between the germline ends. The CDR3 has 12 amino acids, counting the end cysteine and phenylalanine. Only the CDR3 DNA is retained, 36 bases long and in frame from the first base. Donors were patients with melanoma.

The clonotype comes from a human donor with melanoma. The sequence links TRBV7-9 to TRBJ1-5, with the D gene uncertain. The CDR3 is CASSGSRGRQHF. The sequenced DNA: TGTGCCAGCAGCGGAAGTCGTGGACGCCAGCATTTT.